One sample yielded the 10 T cell receptor delta chains listed below, sequenced in a study of γδ T cells in repeated Plasmodium falciparum infection. TCRdb re-processed the multiplex PCR reads using CATT. The data show around 82,000 delta-chain clones, with more than 1.4% seen just once and 7% to 9.5% held by the top ten. Flow sorting of PBMC yielded separate Vgamma9/Vdelta2+ and Vdelta2-negative gammadelta T cell populations for bulk repertoire analysis. The sample consisted of gamma-delta T cells from blood. Source of these receptors: a pool of human donors (malaria-infected and uninfected, not separated).

As regards this clone: It differs at one base from a far larger clone, so likely a read error. Other DNA sequences of this sample code for an identical CDR3. V and J are TRDV1 and TRDJ1; the match to TRDD3 covers 12 bases. In germline, CDR1 is TSWWSYY, CDR2 QGS. The CDR3 is 14 amino acids. CDR3 sequence: CALGGLLGDTGLIF. The CDR3 region has the DNA TGTGCCCTTGGAGGCTTACTGGGGGATACCGGACTCATCTTT.

This clone was found a few times. The amino acid sequence in TCRdb belongs to a much larger clone and departs from this DNA's translation at residues 3 and 5, likely a sequencing read error; the sequence shown is translated from the DNA. The genes are TRDV2 and TRDJ1; TRDD3 agrees at 9 bases. No J segment appears in TCRdb, so it was assigned here by matching the sequence to germline. CDR3 length: 15 residues. Germline V lookup: CDR1 GEAIGNYY, CDR2 EKD. V lost 9 bases and J lost 1; bases outside the gene matches: 11. As DNA, the CDR3 is TGTGCCCGCAATCCCCTGGGGGATCCCACCGATAAACTCATCTTT. Translated: CARNPLGDPTDKLIF.

In regard to this clone: TCRdb's listed protein matches a much larger clone and diverges from this DNA's translation at residue 19, likely through a read error; the protein shown comes from the DNA. The V gene is given as TRDV2, and no J gene call is available; the tabulated D call, TRDD3, remains unverified against the DNA. The V gene's germline CDR1 is GEAIGNYY and CDR2 EKD. CDR3 length: 21 amino acids. The CDR3 DNA reads as TGTGCCTGTGACCGCTTGGTTCCTACGAGTACTGGGGGACAGTACACCGATAAACCCATCTTT. It is translated as CACDRLVPTSTGGQYTDKPIF.

Concerning this clone: TCRdb attributes to this sequence the protein of a much larger clone, which differs from the DNA translation at residue 2; a read error is likely, and the protein displayed is translated from the DNA. This chain uses TRDV1 with TRDJ1; tentative D call: TRDD3 (5 bases). The CDR3 consists of 14 residues. Germline lookup yields CDR1 TSWWSYY and CDR2 QGS. This CDR3 reads CSLGERAVRDKLIF. CDR3 in DNA: TGTTCTCTTGGGGAACGGGCGGTGAGGGATAAACTCATCTTT.

On this clone: A far larger clone is off by one base, so a read error is likely. Because the CDR3's place on the DNA is in doubt, the DNA is left out and the CDR3 is given as listed by TCRdb. Other DNA sequences in this sample translate to the same CDR3. The CDR3 loop is CACDVPDWGFGSSWDTRQMFF. There is no J gene call, but TRDV2 is given as the V gene; the table's D call, TRDD3, has no DNA check behind it. CDR1 is GEAIGNYY, CDR2 EKD, per germline. With termini counted, the CDR3 has 21 amino acids.

Concerning this clone: This likely reflects a read error, since a far larger clone is one base away. Other DNA sequences in this sample translate to the same CDR3. The chain joins TRDV1 to TRDJ1; D tentatively fits TRDD2 or TRDD3 (6 bases each). No J gene is reported in TCRdb; it was inferred here by comparing the DNA with germline. CDR1 TSWWSYY and CDR2 QGS come from the germline V gene. The CDR3 covers 23 residues. CDR3 sequence (DNA): TGTGCTCTTGGGGAACTAGTGTCCTACCGTCCTACGACGGCGTACTGGGTCCCCGACAAACTCATCTTT. Its protein product is CALGELVSYRPTTAYWVPDKLIF.

Comments on this clone: The protein recorded in TCRdb matches a much larger clone and deviates from this DNA's translation at residue 9, suggesting a read error; the protein here is obtained by translating the DNA. The rearrangement joins TRDV2 to TRDJ1; D remains unclear. CDR3 length: 14 residues. The V gene's germline CDR1 is GEAIGNYY and CDR2 EKD. The CDR3 coding sequence is TGTGCCTGTGACAGTGTGGGTTACACCGACAAACTCATCTTT. This gives the protein CACDSVGYTDKLIF.

This clone was seen only a few times. A read error is the likely source, as a far larger clone sits one nucleotide away. The sample carries other DNA sequences with the same CDR3. The chain links TRDV2 to TRDJ3, with D possibly matching TRDD3 (5 bases). The CDR3 consists of 15 residues. Trimming stripped 3 bases from V and 2 bases from J, with 7 bases between. Germline CDR1 is GEAIGNYY and CDR2 is EKD. The CDR3 DNA reads as TGTGCCTGTGACTGGGGAACCTGGGACACCCGACAGATGTTTTTC. Translated, it gives CACDWGTWDTRQMFF.

Comment on this clone: A single base is all that separates this from a far larger clone, so a read error is likely. Other DNA sequences from this sample encode an identical CDR3 as well. The genes are TRDV1 and TRDJ1, with D perhaps matching TRDD3 (5 bases). TCRdb is silent on the J gene; assignment here came from matching the DNA to germline. This CDR3 region has 19 residues. The germline V and J ends were trimmed by 4 bases and 0 bases, with 24 bases remaining between them. Germline V gene sequence: CDR1 TSWWSYY, CDR2 QGS. In nucleotides, the CDR3 is TGTGCTCTTGGGGGACTCTCGAGGTCGGGGGCCTTGTACACCGATAAACTCATCTTT. Amino acids: CALGGLSRSGALYTDKLIF.

In its sample, this clone was seen a few times. Since a far larger clone is one base different, this is likely a read error. Other nucleotide sequences in the sample specify the same CDR3. The chain recombines TRDV2 with TRDJ2, with D possibly matching TRDD3 (5 bases). TCRdb supplies no J gene; here it was assigned by aligning the nucleotide sequence to germline. The CDR3 sequence is 15 residues long. Trimming took 1 base from V and 3 from J, leaving 11 bases between them. The V gene's germline CDR1 is GEAIGNYY and CDR2 EKD. CDR3 sequence (DNA): TGTGCCTGTGACACTGTGGGATCTATGACAGCACAACTCTTCTTT. This gives the protein CACDTVGSMTAQLFF.